The 32 T cell receptor beta chains below come from one sample, sequenced in a study of OX40 agonist ivuxolimab in advanced cancers. Produced via immunoSEQ multiplex PCR; TCRdb's table is partial and in-frame only. The sample holds roughly 46,000 clones, more than 85% seen once. Sample: CD4+ or CD8+ T cells sorted from blood, taken in a trial of the OX40 agonist ivuxolimab. Receptors were obtained from an adult with an advanced solid tumor such as melanoma, head and neck, liver or kidney cancer.

The chain carries TRBV7-8 and TRBJ2-1, with TRBD2 identical over 10 bases. Trimming removed 5 bases from V and 8 bases from J; junction bases left unmatched: 9. The CDR3 runs 15 residues. In germline, CDR1 is SGHVS, CDR2 FQNEAQ. CDR3 region: CASSVLAGDRYEQFF. The DNA of the CDR3 is TGTGCCAGCAGCGTGCTAGCGGGAGATCGGTATGAGCAGTTCTTC.

The V call is TRBV27, the J call TRBJ2-5; D gene unclear. The CDR3 is 11 residues long. CDR1 is MNHEY and CDR2 is SMNVEV in the germline V gene (reference sequence). Trimming pared 3 bases from V and 3 bases from J, leaving 2 bases between. The CDR3 region is CASSFEETQYF. The CDR3 DNA follows: TGTGCCAGCAGTTTTGAAGAGACCCAGTACTTC.

The chain combines TRBV5-6 with TRBJ2-7; D tentatively reads TRBD1 or TRBD2 (5 bases each). Deletions cut 1 base from V and 0 bases from J, with 8 bases between. The CDR3 runs 14 residues. Germline V gene lookup returns CDR1 SGHDT and CDR2 YYEEEE. CDR3 loop: CASSLSGTSYEQYF. CDR3 sequence (DNA): TGTGCCAGCAGCTTGTCAGGGACCTCCTACGAGCAGTACTTC.

The V and J genes are TRBV27 and TRBJ2-3; maybe TRBD2 (6 bases). Trimming took off 7 bases at V and 0 bases at J, with 17 bases between the two ends. This CDR3 region has 16 residues. The germline gives CDR1 MNHEY, CDR2 SMNVEV (reference sequence). The CDR3 coding sequence is TGTGCCAGCACCCCTTTCGGGACTCCGAGCACAGATACGCAGTATTTT. It is translated as CASTPFGTPSTDTQYF.

The rearrangement links TRBV28 to TRBJ2-3, with a tentative D call TRBD1 (6 bases). Germline lookup yields CDR1 MDHEN and CDR2 SYDVKM. The CDR3 is 12 amino acids. The germline V and J ends were trimmed by 4 bases and 5 bases, with 7 bases remaining between them. CDR3: CASSSGEDTQYF. DNA of the CDR3: TGTGCCAGCAGTTCAGGGGAAGATACGCAGTATTTT. Full variable domain (remainder filled in from reference TRBV28 and TRBJ2-3): DVKVTQSSRYLVKRTGEKVFLECVQDMDHENMFWYRQDPGLGLRLIYFSYDVKMKEKGDIPEGYSVSREKKERFSLILESASTNQTSMYLCASSSGEDTQYFGPGTRLTVL.

The chain combines TRBV19 with TRBJ1-2; TRBD1 might be the D (5 bases). This CDR3 region has 14 residues. Germline V CDR1 and CDR2: LNHDA, SQIVND (reference sequence). Trimming pared 6 bases from V and 8 bases from J, leaving 19 bases between. DNA for the CDR3: TGTGCCAGTAGACTGCTGGTAGGACACCCAGGCTACACCTTC. Translated, it gives CASRLLVGHPGYTF.

The V and J genes are TRBV5-5 and TRBJ2-7; TRBD1 agrees at 10 bases. The germline V gene has CDR1 SGHKS and CDR2 YYEKEE (reference sequence). The V gene end was trimmed by 1 base and the J gene end by 2 bases; junction bases not matched to a gene: 12. The CDR3 totals 18 residues. The CDR3 DNA sequence: TGTGCCAGCAGCTTGAGAGTCTTAGGGACAGGGGCTCCCTACGAGCAGTACTTC. Amino acid sequence: CASSLRVLGTGAPYEQYF.

The chain is built from TRBV6-5 and TRBJ2-5, with 9 bases fitting TRBD2. The CDR3 runs to 14 residues. Germline CDR1 MNHEY, CDR2 SVGAGI. V was pared by 6 bases and J by 5 bases, with 7 bases of the junction left unmatched. For the CDR3, the DNA is TGTGCCAGCAGAAGCGGGGGGTGGCCGGAGACCCAGTACTTC. It codes for CASRSGGWPETQYF.

The rearrangement uses TRBV5-8 and TRBJ2-7; 8 bases are shared with TRBD1. Germline CDR1 is SGHTS and CDR2 is YDEGEE. CDR3 length: 16 amino acids. Germline trimming cut 3 bases from V and 7 bases from J; bases unmatched to any gene: 15. The CDR3 DNA reads as TGTGCCAGCAGCTCTACGCCGGACAGGGTCCGTAGTGAGCAGTACGTC. Its translation is CASSSTPDRVRSEQYV.

The rearrangement joins TRBV27 to TRBJ2-7; possibly TRBD2 for D (5 bases). Trimming removed 8 bases from V and 7 bases from J, with 15 bases in between. Germline CDR1 reads MNHEY; CDR2 reads SMNVEV (reference sequence). The CDR3 is 12 amino acids. The CDR3 region is CASGSGVWEQYF. CDR3 DNA sequence: TGTGCCAGCGGGAGTGGGGTCTGGGAGCAGTACTTC.

The rearrangement links TRBV6-5 to TRBJ2-7, with D perhaps TRBD1 or TRBD2 (5 bases each). V lost 1 base and J lost 3, with 13 bases in between. Germline V gene sequence: CDR1 MNHEY, CDR2 SVGAGI. The CDR3 is made up of 15 amino acids. Here the CDR3 reads CASSYLGRGDYEQYV. The DNA for the CDR3 is TGTGCCAGCAGTTACTTGGGGAGAGGGGACTACGAGCAGTACGTC.

The chain combines TRBV7-7 with TRBJ2-1; a weak D match, TRBD2 (6 bases). Trimming removed 3 bases from V and 10 bases from J, with 19 bases in between. In germline, CDR1 is SSHAT, CDR2 FNYEAQ (reference sequence). This CDR3 region has 15 residues. DNA of the CDR3: TGTGCCAGCAGCTTCCTGGGGGGAACAAAGGGAGAGCAGTTCTTC. It codes for CASSFLGGTKGEQFF.

In nucleotides, the CDR3 is TGCGCCAGCAGCCTTAGCGGGAGACCCTACGAGCAGTACTTC. Translation: CASSLSGRPYEQYF. The J gene is TRBJ2-7, the V gene TRBV4-1, with 9 nucleotides matching TRBD2. This CDR3 is 14 amino acids long. CDR1 is MGHRA and CDR2 is YSYEKL in the germline V gene. Trimming took 4 bases from V and 2 from J; bases not matched to a gene: 3.

V gene TRBV7-9 combines with J gene TRBJ2-7; either TRBD1 or TRBD2 may fit D (5 bases each). The CDR3 has 14 amino acids. Germline V CDR1 and CDR2: SEHNR, FQNEAQ (reference sequence). V was pared by 4 bases and J by 3 bases, with 13 bases between. CDR3 protein: CASSSGPHDYEQYF. CDR3 DNA: TGTGCCAGCAGCTCGGGACCCCACGACTACGAGCAGTACTTC.

This sequence joins TRBV4-3 and TRBJ2-7; no clear D gene. The CDR3 is made up of 13 amino acids. CDR1 is LGHNA and CDR2 is YSLEER in the germline V gene. Trimming removed 8 bases from V and 10 bases from J, with 21 bases in between. The CDR3 region has the DNA TGCGCCAGCCCTGAGCCGGGCAGCAAGCAACAGTACTTC. It translates to CASPEPGSKQQYF.

The chain links TRBV5-3 to TRBJ1-5, with D unresolved. TRBV5-3 counts as an open reading frame of uncertain function. The CDR3 totals 13 residues. Trimming shortened V by 10 bases and J by 0 bases, and 11 bases separated the two germline ends. CDR3 residues: CAPNGDSNQPQHF. CDR3 nucleotides: TGTGCCCCTAACGGGGATAGCAATCAGCCCCAGCATTTT.

CDR3 bases: TGTGCCAGCAGCCGGACAGGATATTCCGGGGAGCTGTTTTTT. Its translation is CASSRTGYSGELFF. The chain has TRBV11-2 and TRBJ2-2; TRBD1 matches at 7 bases. V shed 5 bases and J 6 bases; nucleotides not matched to a gene: 6. The CDR3 loop spans 14 amino acids. Looked up from germline, CDR1 is SGHAT and CDR2 is FQNNGV.

The chain carries TRBV6-5 and TRBJ1-4; a weak D match, TRBD1 (6 bases). V was clipped by 6 bases and J by 4 bases, with 15 bases between them. CDR1 and CDR2 from the germline V gene are MNHEY and SVGAGI. The length of the CDR3 is 15 residues. The CDR3 spells CASSPGAGINEKLFF. As DNA, the CDR3 is TGTGCCAGCAGCCCAGGGGCGGGTATTAATGAAAAACTGTTTTTT.

This chain uses TRBV9 with TRBJ1-1, with 8 nucleotides matching TRBD1. Germline lookup yields CDR1 SGDLS and CDR2 YYNGEE. This CDR3 spans 17 amino acids. Unmatched junction bases numbered 12, after V lost 0 bases and J lost 5 bases. In DNA, the CDR3 is TGTGCCAGCAGCGTAGGCAATCCAGGGGGCGAGGGGACTGAAGCTTTCTTT. Translating it yields CASSVGNPGGEGTEAFF.

The rearrangement uses TRBV14 and TRBJ2-7; 8 nucleotides line up with TRBD2. V was clipped by 2 bases and J by 10 bases; unmatched bases: 7. The CDR3 is made up of 13 amino acids. The germline gives CDR1 SGHDN, CDR2 FVKESK. As DNA, the CDR3 is TGTGCCAGCAGCCAATCTAGCGGGTCCCCTCAGTACGTC. Protein sequence: CASSQSSGSPQYV.

V is TRBV13 and J is TRBJ2-1; D remains unclear. The germline gives CDR1 PRHDT, CDR2 FYEKMQ (reference sequence). The CDR3 is 12 amino acids. The V gene lost 5 bases and the J gene lost 6 bases, with 8 bases spanning the gap. CDR3 in DNA: TGTGCCAGCAGCGGCGGCGGCAATGAGCAGTTCTTC. This gives the protein CASSGGGNEQFF.

This chain connects TRBV5-1 to TRBJ1-2; no clear D gene. There are 16 residues in the CDR3. Trimming took off 0 bases at V and 1 base at J, with 13 bases between the two ends. CDR1 is SGHRS, CDR2 YFSETQ, per germline. CDR3 protein: CASSLVYREDNYGYTF. CDR3 coding DNA: TGCGCCAGCAGCTTGGTTTATCGGGAGGATAACTATGGCTACACCTTC.

V gene TRBV13 combines with J gene TRBJ2-1; the match to TRBD2 covers 11 bases. In germline, CDR1 is PRHDT, CDR2 FYEKMQ (reference sequence). This CDR3 is built from 14 residues. V gave up 7 bases and J gave up 6 bases; unmatched junction bases: 5. CDR3 bases: TGTGCCAGCAATAGCGGGGGGGCCCTCAATGAGCAGTTCTTC. Amino acids: CASNSGGALNEQFF.

This chain joins TRBV2 and TRBJ2-7, with 7 nucleotides matching TRBD2. The germline V gene encodes CDR1 SNHLY and CDR2 FYNNEI. V lost 4 bases, J lost 6 bases, and 12 bases stayed unmatched. The CDR3 contains 15 residues. The DNA of the CDR3 is TGTGCCAGCAGTGTGCCTAGCGGAAGGGAGGGCGAGCAGTACTTC. As protein: CASSVPSGREGEQYF.

V is TRBV28 and J is TRBJ2-7; D is uncertain. Germline CDR1 and CDR2: MDHEN and SYDVKM. This CDR3 contains 13 residues. With 5 bases removed from V and 4 bases from J, the gap between germline ends came to 12 bases. The CDR3: CASSPQRSYEQYF. CDR3 sequence (DNA): TGTGCCAGCAGTCCACAACGGTCTTACGAGCAGTACTTC.

There are a few counts of this clone. The V call is TRBV2, the J call TRBJ2-1, with 7 bases identical to TRBD2. This CDR3 is built from 16 residues. Per the germline V gene, CDR1 is SNHLY and CDR2 is FYNNEI. J lost 2 bases, V lost 6 bases, and 10 bases had no gene match. The CDR3 protein is CASSENLSGAYNEQFF. In nucleotides, the CDR3 is TGTGCCAGCAGCGAAAACTTAAGCGGGGCCTACAATGAGCAGTTCTTC.

This clone was detected once. This rearrangement joins TRBV4-1 to TRBJ2-5; 12 bases are a match to TRBD2. The CDR3 has 17 amino acids. The V gene end was trimmed by 0 bases and the J gene end by 7 bases; junction bases not matched to a gene: 9. The V gene's germline CDR1 is MGHRA and CDR2 YSYEKL. This CDR3 reads CASSQDGTSGGRGTQYF. CDR3 sequence (DNA): TGCGCCAGCAGCCAAGATGGTACTAGCGGGGGGCGGGGGACCCAGTACTTC.

The chain carries TRBV11-1 and TRBJ2-7; 9 nucleotides match TRBD1. CDR1 is SGHAT, CDR2 FQDESV, per germline (reference sequence). The V segment lost 1 base and the J segment 3 bases; nucleotides outside the gene matches: 4. CDR3 length: 15 residues. The CDR3: CASSLELGQGYEQYF. As DNA, the CDR3 is TGTGCCAGCAGCTTAGAACTGGGACAGGGCTACGAGCAGTACTTC.

The V and J genes are TRBV7-9 and TRBJ2-1, with 7 bases identical to TRBD1. The V gene's germline CDR1 is SEHNR and CDR2 FQNEAQ (reference sequence). CDR3 length: 12 residues. Germline trimming cut 3 bases from V and 9 bases from J; bases unmatched to any gene: 2. The CDR3 sequence is CASSFPGGEQFF. For the CDR3, the DNA is TGTGCCAGCAGCTTTCCAGGGGGTGAGCAGTTCTTC.

This chain uses TRBV25-1 with TRBJ1-2, with TRBD1 identical over 7 bases. Unmatched junction bases numbered 3, after V lost 1 base and J lost 1 base. The CDR3 spans 15 residues. Germline assignment: CDR1 MGHDK and CDR2 SYGVNS. CDR3 DNA sequence: TGTGCCAGCAGTGAATTAGGGGACAGTAACTATGGCTACACCTTC. Protein product: CASSELGDSNYGYTF.

This chain links TRBV19 with TRBJ2-1; 9 bases match TRBD2. V was pared by 1 base and J by 9 bases, with 7 bases of the junction left unmatched. Germline loops: CDR1 LNHDA, CDR2 SQIVND (reference sequence). The CDR3 loop spans 15 amino acids. DNA for the CDR3: TGTGCCAGTAGTATAGGCGCTAGCGGGATGCCTGAGCAGTTCTTC. It codes for CASSIGASGMPEQFF. Full variable domain (remainder filled in from reference TRBV19 and TRBJ2-1): DGGITQSPKYLFRKEGQNVTLSCEQNLNHDAMYWYRQDPGQGLRLIYYSQIVNDFQKGDIAEGYSVSREKKESFPLTVTSAQKNPTAFYLCASSIGASGMPEQFFGPGTRLTVL.

The genes are TRBV28 and TRBJ1-5; D is ambiguous. Deletions cut 7 bases from V and 3 bases from J, with 13 bases between. CDR1 and CDR2 from the germline V gene are MDHEN and SYDVKM. This CDR3 has 14 amino acids. CDR3 DNA sequence: TGTGCCAGCACCTCGGACGGACTCAATCAGCCCCAGCATTTT. Its protein product is CASTSDGLNQPQHF.